This note documents a single T cell receptor (beta chain) sequence. The antigen it recognizes is unknown. Germline and junction disagree at one end, which may indicate a read error. There are 15 amino acids in the CDR3, from cysteine to phenylalanine inclusive. The CDR3 DNA has 45 bases and is translated from base 1. Via the germline V gene, CDR1 is MNHNS and CDR2 SASEGT. The sample originates from a study of tumor-infiltrating lymphocytes in primary liver carcinoma (TCRdb year 2017). Background on the whole study: Surgical resection was performed in China between 2015 and early 2016 on 5 or 6 patients with histopathologically diagnosed primary liver carcinoma. TCRbeta repertoire sequencing, expression microarrays and whole-exome sequencing were combined in the study across five regions of each liver tumor, with adjacent normal tissue and blood also included. A total of approximately 35 specimens from 5 patients, comprising some 25 tumor regions, 5 adjacent noncancerous liver tissues and 5 peripheral blood samples, were covered by TCRbeta repertoire sequencing. Technical replicate repertoires showed high reproducibility, with mean shared-clone rates roughly 0.88 and correlation coefficients above 0.95. Each sample produced about 3.5 to 8 million productive TCRbeta reads, and read depth showed no significant difference between tissue types. The five patients, three men and two women aged 30 to 69 years, had hepatocellular carcinoma (four) or combined HCC and intrahepatic cholangiocarcinoma (one). The tumors of the five patients were staged as T1-T3 N0M0, with maximum diameters ranging from roughly 4 to 10 cm.

Starting from about 500 ng total RNA, TCRbeta-specific cDNA was produced by reverse transcription with a constant-region primer and ProtoScript II reverse transcriptase. Three nested multiplex PCR rounds, following a slightly modified ARM-PCR procedure, were used to build the TCRbeta libraries. The first two PCR rounds used multiplex TRBV1-TRBV30 forward primers with a Cbeta reverse primer, each for 10 cycles. A final 25-cycle PCR with Deep VentR polymerase added sample barcodes and Illumina adapters. Before sequencing, amplicons between 200 and 500 bp were purified from gel using a QIAquick gel extraction kit. TCRbeta amplicons were sequenced on an Illumina HiSeq 2500 with 250-bp paired-end reads. Turning to the authors' computational methods: Trimmomatic v0.33 was used to quality-trim the reads, and FLASH v1.2.11 was used to merge paired reads so that full CDR3 sequences could be recovered. MiGEC v1.2.1b assigned V, D and J germline segments to the rearranged TCRbeta sequences. Clonotype statistics and Shannon-Wiener diversity indices were computed with VDJtools v1.0.0. To cut down on sampling bias, every analysis after diversity analysis relied on just the 250 most abundant clonotypes from each sample. TCRdb trimmed public reads at Q25 via fastp, called clones via MiXCR and kept in-frame beta chains. Each CDR3 protein gets just one entry, which takes the most common genes and DNA from the rows behind it. These V and J calls are TCRdb output, not the study's own analysis. The sample table holds around 210,000 distinct CDR3 sequences, of which about two thirds were seen once. Approximately 6.5% of the sample goes to the ten largest clones.

TRIzol reagent was used to extract blood RNA from unsorted whole blood, while the DNeasy Blood & Tissue kit provided the germline DNA. Patients had chronic HBV infection and were treatment-naive at sampling. Before surgery, approximately 3.6 milliliters of peripheral blood were drawn into K2EDTA tubes. Here is what the overall study found, with its caveats: Only the TCR beta chain was sequenced, which likely underestimates true repertoire diversity because unpaired alpha chains were not captured. Because the samples were bulk and unsorted, CD4+ and CD8+ T cell repertoires could not be compared. A significantly larger repertoire fraction was made up by the top 250 clones in tumors than in blood (p = 0.039). With just a few patients in the study, the authors point out that the findings should be validated in a larger study. Pairs of tumor regions showed greater repertoire overlap (mean roughly 35%) than tumor-adjacent pairs (approximately 17%) or tumor-blood pairs (approximately 14%), which is consistent with antigen-driven expansion.

The sequence was obtained from a woman aged 60 to 75 with primary liver carcinoma and hepatitis B virus infection. The rearranged chain carries TRBV6-1 and TRBJ2-5; D gene: possibly TRBD2, on 5 matching bases. The sequenced sample was peripheral blood. The CDR3: CASRGGLAQRETQYF. The nucleotides are TGTGCCAGTCGAGGTGGGCTAGCTCAGAGGGAGACGCAGTACTTC.